Listed below are T cell receptor beta chains from one sample, sequenced in a study of blood T cell repertoires in COVID-19. Produced via immunoSEQ multiplex PCR; TCRdb's table is partial and in-frame only. The top ten clones hold around 0.98% of a sample with 240,000 or so clones, roughly 91% of them seen once. Sequenced input: peripheral blood. These receptors were collected from a woman aged 40 to 50 who had recovered from COVID-19. The CDR3 runs from the conserved cysteine through the conserved F or W. The listing skips clone size in some rows; elsewhere it reads once, few, many or a size class.

CDR3: CASSHGGGNEQFF
J: TRBJ2-1
V: TRBV3-1/TRBV3-2
size: NA

CDR3: CASSPRAGSYEQYF
J: TRBJ2-7
V: TRBV7-3
size: few

CDR3: CASSIAPLGARSEQYF
J: TRBJ2-7
V: TRBV19
size: NA

CDR3: CASSFGTGRGGYTF
J: TRBJ1-2
V: TRBV27
size: once

CDR3: CATPPARVGISNQPQHF
J: TRBJ1-5
V: TRBV27
size: NA

CDR3: CASSPSTPVHNEQFF
J: TRBJ2-1
V: TRBV19
size: NA

CDR3: CATRGTGGLNQPQHF
J: TRBJ1-5
V: TRBV24-1
size: NA

CDR3: CASSAGVAGGLETQYF
J: TRBJ2-5
V: TRBV11-3
size: NA

CDR3: CASSRSGQAYNEQFF
J: TRBJ2-1
V: TRBV6-5
size: NA

CDR3: CASSLQGEQFF
J: TRBJ2-1
V: TRBV12-3/TRBV12-4
size: NA

CDR3: CASSPGAETQYF
J: TRBJ2-5
V: TRBV27
size: once

CDR3: CASSREAGPRYNEQFF
J: TRBJ2-1
V: TRBV9
size: NA

CDR3: CASSPSRLWASSYNEQFF
J: TRBJ2-1
V: TRBV7-8
size: NA

CDR3: CASSILAGGPGEQFF
J: TRBJ2-1
V: TRBV6-5
size: NA

CDR3: CASSQERFSGRVETQYF
J: TRBJ2-5
V: TRBV4-2
size: NA

CDR3: CASTPGGGVRYEQYF
J: TRBJ2-7
V: TRBV7-2
size: NA

CDR3: CASSLEGQNTEAFF
J: TRBJ1-1
V: TRBV5-1
size: NA

CDR3: CASSESGGNQPQHF
J: TRBJ1-5
V: TRBV6-1
size: NA

CDR3: CASSSPGRTGELFF
J: TRBJ2-2
V: TRBV7-8
size: NA

CDR3: CASSQAGWAFF
J: TRBJ1-1
V: TRBV3-1/TRBV3-2
size: NA

CDR3: CASSIGERWADTQYF
J: TRBJ2-3
V: TRBV19
size: NA

CDR3: CASARTGVGNTIYF
J: TRBJ1-3
V: TRBV19
size: NA

CDR3: CASSETRGRDGYTF
J: TRBJ1-2
V: TRBV6-1
size: NA

CDR3: CASSRWGTGNTEAFF
J: TRBJ1-1
V: TRBV9
size: NA

CDR3: CASRGDTANEKLFF
J: TRBJ1-4
V: TRBV6-5
size: few